The TCR beta chain described here comes from a study of T cell responses to AZD1222 COVID-19 vaccine. Sequencing was performed with immunoSEQ multiplex PCR; in TCRdb, only in-frame clones are kept and a portion is missing. Of 40,000 to 55,000 clones detected, 65% to 90% appear once; the ten largest clones hold 6.5% to 8.5%. Germline values: CDR1 MDHEN, CDR2 SYDVKM. The V gene lost 6 bases and the J gene lost 4 bases, with 21 bases spanning the gap. The CDR3 totals 16 residues. The sample consisted of peripheral blood, taken 28 days after the second AZD1222 dose. This receptor was identified in an adult who received the AZD1222 COVID-19 vaccine. The V and J genes are TRBV28 and TRBJ1-2; no clear D. CDR3 residues: CASSPTDNTLLYGYTF. The DNA for the CDR3 is TGTGCCAGCAGCCCAACAGACAATACCTTGCTCTATGGCTACACCTTC.